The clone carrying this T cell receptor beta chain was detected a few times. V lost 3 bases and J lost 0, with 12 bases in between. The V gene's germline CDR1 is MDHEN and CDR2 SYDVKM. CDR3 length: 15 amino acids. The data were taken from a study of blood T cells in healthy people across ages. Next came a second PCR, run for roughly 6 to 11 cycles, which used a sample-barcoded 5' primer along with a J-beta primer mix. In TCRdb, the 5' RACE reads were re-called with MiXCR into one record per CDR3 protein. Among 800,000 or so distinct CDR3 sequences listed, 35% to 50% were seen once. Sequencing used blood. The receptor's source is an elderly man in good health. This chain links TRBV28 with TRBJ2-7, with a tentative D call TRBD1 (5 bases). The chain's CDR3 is CASSLLTDSSYEQYF. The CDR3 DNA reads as TGTGCCAGCAGTTTGTTGACAGACTCCTCCTACGAGCAGTACTTC.